These 25 T cell receptor beta chains came from one sample sequenced in a study of blood T cell repertoires in COVID-19. Using immunoSEQ multiplex PCR, the repertoire was profiled, and TCRdb retains in-frame clones only, with some absent. Altogether just over 650,000 clones are present, 70% to 90% being singletons, with the ten largest covering over 0.2%. Input material: peripheral blood. These receptor sequences come from a woman in her late teens or twenties with acute or convalescent COVID-19.

The chain employs TRBV7-6 and TRBJ2-2; 9 bases are shared with TRBD1. The germline CDR1 and CDR2 sequences are SGHVS and FNYEAQ. This CDR3 spans 17 amino acids. The junction had 14 bases not matched to a gene; V was cut back by 6 bases and J by 6 bases. CDR3: CASSYRTGGLDAGELFF. DNA for the CDR3: TGTGCCAGCAGTTACCGAACAGGGGGCCTTGACGCCGGGGAGCTGTTTTTT.

This chain uses TRBV7-8 with TRBJ1-2; 7 bases map to TRBD1. The CDR3 runs to 15 residues. In germline, CDR1 is SGHVS, CDR2 FQNEAQ. The V and J ends lost 1 base and 3 bases, in that order; junction bases with no gene match: 5. CDR3: CASSLGQGWDYGYTF. The DNA for the CDR3 is TGTGCCAGCAGCTTAGGACAGGGTTGGGACTATGGCTACACCTTC.

The chain is built from TRBV3-1 (or the pseudogene TRBV3-2) and TRBJ2-2, with D perhaps matching TRBD2 (6 bases). Trimming pared 3 bases from V and 2 bases from J, leaving 10 bases between. The CDR3 loop spans 15 amino acids. Per the germline V gene, CDR1 is LGHDT and CDR2 is YNNKEL (reference sequence). The CDR3 nucleotides read TGTGCCAGCAGCCAGATGGGAGGAAACACCGGGGAGCTGTTTTTT. It is translated as CASSQMGGNTGELFF.

The rearrangement uses TRBV2 and TRBJ1-1, with a weak D call TRBD1 (6 bases). V gave up 3 bases and J gave up 5 bases, with 19 bases separating them. Per the germline V gene, CDR1 is SNHLY and CDR2 is FYNNEI. There are 16 residues in the CDR3. CDR3 bases: TGTGCCAGCAGTGATGCGGGGAGGGGGGTAGTAACTGAAGCTTTCTTT. It encodes CASSDAGRGVVTEAFF.

The chain employs TRBV4-1 and TRBJ2-1; tentative D call: TRBD2 (5 bases). The length of the CDR3 is 15 residues. V gave up 1 base and J gave up 4 bases, with 11 bases separating them. Germline loops: CDR1 MGHRA, CDR2 YSYEKL. CDR3 amino acids: CASSQGRGGYNEQFF. The CDR3 nucleotides read TGCGCCAGCAGCCAAGGAAGAGGCGGGTACAATGAGCAGTTCTTC.

Worth noting for this clone: The same CDR3 can be traced to other DNA sequences in this sample. The chain carries TRBV2 and TRBJ1-1; D may be TRBD1 (5 bases). V was clipped by 6 bases and J by 2 bases, with 10 bases between them. This CDR3 has 13 residues. CDR1 and CDR2 from the germline V gene are SNHLY and FYNNEI. CDR3 amino acids: CASRGDRNTEAFF. The CDR3 DNA follows: TGTGCCAGCAGAGGGGATAGAAACACTGAAGCTTTCTTT. The entire variable domain, with the rest obtained from reference TRBV2 and TRBJ1-1, is as follows: EPEVTQTPSHQVTQMGQEVILRCVPISNHLYFYWYRQILGQKVEFLVSFYNNEISEKSEIFDDQFSVERPDGSNFTLKIRSTKLEDSAMYFCASRGDRNTEAFFGQGTRLTVV.

The rearrangement joins TRBV28 to TRBJ1-2; D may be TRBD1 (6 bases). Trimming left V 7 bases short and J 7 bases short, with 16 bases between. The CDR3 length is 13 residues. CDR1 and CDR2 from the germline V gene are MDHEN and SYDVKM. CDR3 protein: CASNRQGLGGYTF. CDR3 bases: TGTGCCAGCAACAGGCAGGGGTTGGGTGGCTACACCTTC.

This chain joins TRBV5-5 and TRBJ1-6; 7 bases are a match to TRBD1. In germline, CDR1 is SGHKS, CDR2 YYEKEE (reference sequence). The CDR3 is 15 residues long. The V segment lost 6 bases and the J segment 7 bases; nucleotides outside the gene matches: 10. CDR3 protein: CASNLDRSWNSPLHF. CDR3 in DNA: TGTGCCAGCAATCTGGACAGGAGTTGGAATTCACCCCTCCACTTT.

J is TRBJ2-5 and V is TRBV24-1; TRBD1 aligns across 8 bases. V trimming: 4 bases; J trimming: 4 bases; junction bases outside the gene matches: 7. The CDR3 has 15 residues. Per germline, CDR1 KGHDR and CDR2 SFDVKD. The CDR3 loop is CATSDPRQGRETQYF. In nucleotides, the CDR3 is TGTGCCACCAGTGACCCAAGACAGGGGCGAGAGACCCAGTACTTC.

This clone was seen just once. This chain links TRBV29-1 with TRBJ2-7, with TRBD2 matching 15 bases. Looked up from germline, CDR1 is SQVTM and CDR2 is ANQGSEA. The CDR3 loop spans 13 amino acids. V lost 6 bases to trimming and J lost 7 bases; unmatched junction nucleotides: 4. DNA for the CDR3: TGCAGCGTCCTGGGACTAGCGGGGGGTGAGCAGTACTTC. Protein sequence: CSVLGLAGGEQYF.

The V and J genes are TRBV6-7 and TRBJ2-2, with a possible D match to TRBD1 (6 bases). TRBV6-7 is an ORF, and what it does is uncertain. V dropped 4 bases and J dropped 5 bases, with 11 bases sitting between them. The CDR3 extends over 14 amino acids. CDR3 coding DNA: TGTGCCAGCAGTTCCGGGACAAGAACCGGGGAGCTGTTTTTT. Translation: CASSSGTRTGELFF.

V gene TRBV7-9 combines with J gene TRBJ1-1; possibly TRBD1 for D (5 bases). Trimming removed 0 bases at V and 0 bases at J, with 11 bases between. Germline-derived CDR1 and CDR2 are SEHNR and FQNEAQ (reference sequence). The CDR3 spans 16 residues. CDR3 loop: CASSLAWTYVNTEAFF. The CDR3 DNA follows: TGTGCCAGCAGCTTAGCGTGGACATATGTGAACACTGAAGCTTTCTTT.

V gene TRBV4-1 combines with J gene TRBJ1-2; possibly TRBD1 for D (6 bases). V was cut by 4 bases and J by 2 bases, with 20 bases left in between. The germline CDR1 and CDR2 sequences are MGHRA and YSYEKL. The CDR3 runs to 17 residues. CDR3 nucleotide sequence: TGCGCCAGCAGCCCCACAAGACTTGGACAGCTCAACTATGGCTACACCTTC. The encoded protein is CASSPTRLGQLNYGYTF.

The J gene is TRBJ2-6, the V gene TRBV24-1; unclear D gene. Trimming removed 4 bases at V and 2 bases at J, with 11 bases between. CDR3 size: 16 residues. The germline gives CDR1 KGHDR, CDR2 SFDVKD. For the CDR3, the DNA is TGTGCCACCAGTGACCCAGTGTTCCCTGGGGCCAACGTCCTGACTTTC. This translates into CATSDPVFPGANVLTF.

The genes are TRBV30 and TRBJ2-1; 11 bases map to TRBD2. The CDR3 runs to 16 residues. The V gene end was trimmed by 0 bases and the J gene end by 2 bases; junction bases not matched to a gene: 3. Germline V gene sequence: CDR1 GTSNPN, CDR2 SVGIG (reference sequence). The CDR3 protein is CAWSVKTSGAYNEQFF. CDR3 sequence (DNA): TGTGCCTGGAGTGTTAAGACTAGCGGGGCCTACAATGAGCAGTTCTTC.

The V and J genes are TRBV19 and TRBJ1-5; 8 bases fit TRBD1. Germline-derived CDR1 and CDR2 are LNHDA and SQIVND (reference sequence). V lost 10 bases to trimming and J lost 0 bases; unmatched junction nucleotides: 8. This CDR3 has 15 residues. The CDR3 DNA reads TGTGCCACTCGACCAGGGGGCCCTAGCAATCAGCCCCAGCATTTT. Translating it yields CATRPGGPSNQPQHF.

The rearrangement uses TRBV3-1 (or the pseudogene TRBV3-2) and TRBJ1-1, with TRBD1 matching 7 bases. V was pared by 3 bases and J by 2 bases, with 9 bases of the junction left unmatched. The CDR3 covers 16 residues. CDR1 is LGHDT, CDR2 YNNKEL, per germline (reference sequence). The CDR3 coding sequence is TGTGCCAGCAGCCACCCGAAGACAGGGTTAAACACTGAAGCTTTCTTT. As protein: CASSHPKTGLNTEAFF.

The chain couples TRBV27 to TRBJ1-3; D gene uncertain. The V gene lost 4 bases and the J gene lost 2 bases, with 15 bases spanning the gap. The germline gives CDR1 MNHEY, CDR2 SMNVEV (reference sequence). There are 16 residues in the CDR3. The CDR3 region has the DNA TGTGCCAGCAGTTCGGACGGGGTAACCCCTGGAAACACCATATATTTT. It translates to CASSSDGVTPGNTIYF.

V gene TRBV19 combines with J gene TRBJ2-7; 8 nucleotides match TRBD1. This CDR3 has 14 residues. J was trimmed by 3 bases and V by 4 bases; bases with no gene match: 5. The V gene's germline CDR1 is LNHDA and CDR2 SQIVND (reference sequence). CDR3: CASSTPGQVYEQYF. The CDR3 nucleotides are TGTGCCAGTAGTACCCCGGGACAGGTCTACGAGCAGTACTTC.

V gene TRBV10-3 combines with J gene TRBJ1-2; TRBD1 is a possible D gene (6 bases). CDR1 is ENHRY and CDR2 is SYGVKD in the germline V gene. This CDR3 has 18 residues. Trimming cost V 0 bases and J 7 bases, with 24 bases left between them. Here the CDR3 reads CAISESVGSLQGTPGYTF. The CDR3, as DNA: TGTGCCATCAGTGAGTCCGTGGGATCATTACAGGGCACCCCTGGCTACACCTTC.

The CDR3 sequence is CASSLLNEKLFF. In DNA form, the CDR3 reads TGTGCCAGCAGCTTATTAAATGAAAAACTGTTTTTT. The chain joins TRBV7-8 to TRBJ1-4, with D hard to call. The ends were cut back, 2 bases at V and 5 bases at J, with 3 bases in the middle. CDR1 is SGHVS, CDR2 FQNEAQ, per germline. CDR3 length equals 12 residues.

This chain uses TRBV19 with TRBJ1-1; D gene unclear. V lost 5 bases and J 12 bases, leaving 19 bases between the germline ends. Germline V gene lookup returns CDR1 LNHDA and CDR2 SQIVND (reference sequence). The CDR3 is 13 residues long. CDR3 coding DNA: TGTGCCAGTAGTGCACGGTCGGTGACGGGAACTTTCTTT. Residues: CASSARSVTGTFF.

This clone was seen more than once but under ten times. CDR3 sequence: CASSLADRGILMAFF. The CDR3 nucleotides are TGTGCCAGCAGCTTAGCGGACAGGGGGATTCTAATGGCTTTCTTT. This chain uses TRBV5-6 with TRBJ1-1, with 10 bases matching TRBD1. Germline assignment: CDR1 SGHDT and CDR2 YYEEEE. V dropped 2 bases and J dropped 11; count of bases not matched to a gene: 12. This CDR3 region has 15 residues. Based on the CDR3 plus reference TRBV5-6 and TRBJ1-1, the full variable domain is DAGVTQSPTHLIKTRGQQVTLRCSPKSGHDTVSWYQQALGQGPQFIFQYYEEEERQRGNFPDRFSGHQFPNYSSELNVNALLLGDSALYLCASSLADRGILMAFFGQGTRLTVV.

The V gene is TRBV6-5, the J gene TRBJ2-7; 8 bases fit TRBD1. The germline V gene encodes CDR1 MNHEY and CDR2 SVGAGI. The CDR3 is 12 residues long. The junction had 9 bases not matched to a gene; V was cut back by 10 bases and J by 7 bases. The CDR3 sequence is CATTGDPREQYF. In DNA, the CDR3 is TGTGCCACGACAGGGGACCCCCGGGAGCAGTACTTC.

The rearrangement uses TRBV15 and TRBJ1-1; the D gene is possibly TRBD1 (5 bases). Germline V gene data show CDR1 as LNHNV and CDR2 as YYDKDF (reference sequence). The CDR3 covers 15 residues. The germline V and J ends were trimmed by 5 bases and 3 bases, with 16 bases remaining between them. This chain's CDR3 is CATSPLVGQDTEAFF. For the CDR3, the DNA is TGTGCCACCAGCCCGCTTGTGGGGCAGGACACTGAAGCTTTCTTT.